The source of this TCR beta chain is a study of siplizumab effects on memory and regulatory T cells. TCRdb's copy holds only in-frame clones and misses some; the assay was immunoSEQ multiplex PCR. The table lists 94,000 or so clones, around 97% of them singletons. Per the germline V gene, CDR1 is SGHRS and CDR2 is YFSETQ. The CDR3 spans 12 residues. Trimming pared 5 bases from V and 4 bases from J, leaving 8 bases between. Notes on the study in general: Siplizumab conditions gave an average of around 70% Treg-derived mappable alloreactive CD4+ clones, versus roughly 25% for controls. The study found naive T cells seemingly more diverse than memory cells and seemingly major alloresponse contributors.

A note on this clone: Its antigen remains unidentified.

The receptor was isolated from a human donor in good health. Sequences were obtained from naive CD4+ T cells sorted from blood. V and J are TRBV5-1 and TRBJ2-3, with D perhaps TRBD2 (6 bases). DNA for the CDR3: TGCGCCAGCAGGACTAGTCCAGATACGCAGTATTTT. It translates to CASRTSPDTQYF.